This entry lists 17 T cell receptor beta chains sequenced from one sample in a study of cytomegalovirus exposure and HLA in healthy donors. The PCR used 60 Vbeta and 13 Jbeta primers. The table came from immunoSEQ multiplex PCR; TCRdb's copy has only in-frame clones and leaves some out. Here the sample spans under 200,000 clones, 75% to 85% being singletons. The sample comprised PBMCs. The receptors originated from a female donor in good health and CMV-seronegative.

The rearrangement links TRBV9 to TRBJ2-3, with a possible D match to TRBD2 (6 bases). V lost 0 bases to trimming and J lost 1 base, with 12 bases between them. Germline V gene data show CDR1 as SGDLS and CDR2 as YYNGEE. This CDR3 contains 16 residues. The CDR3 DNA reads TGTGCCAGCAGCGTAGGCCCGGGAGACGGCACAGATACGCAGTATTTT. Amino acid sequence: CASSVGPGDGTDTQYF.

The rearrangement links TRBV12-5 to TRBJ2-5; D is undetermined. V was clipped by 1 base and J by 1 base, with 13 bases between them. Per the germline V gene, CDR1 is LGHNT and CDR2 is FRNRAP. CDR3 length: 16 residues. CDR3 region: CASGLAALSGQETQYF. In nucleotides, the CDR3 is TGTGCTAGTGGTTTGGCCGCGTTGTCGGGCCAAGAGACCCAGTACTTC.

The chain has TRBV4-1 and TRBJ1-6; D is perhaps TRBD1 (6 bases). The V end was cut by 1 base, the J end by 9 bases, with 16 bases between. CDR1 and CDR2 from the germline V gene are MGHRA and YSYEKL. CDR3 size: 16 residues. The CDR3 here is CASSQVPPGAASPLHF. The DNA for the CDR3 is TGCGCCAGCAGCCAAGTCCCTCCAGGGGCAGCTTCACCCCTCCACTTT.

The rearrangement links TRBV2 to TRBJ2-3; 8 bases align to TRBD2. J gave up 6 bases and V 6 bases, and 8 bases lay outside the gene matches. CDR3 length equals 14 residues. Germline loops: CDR1 SNHLY, CDR2 FYNNEI. CDR3: CASRGLAARDTQYF. As DNA, the CDR3 is TGTGCCAGCAGAGGACTAGCCGCACGGGATACGCAGTATTTT.

V and J are TRBV13 and TRBJ2-2; tentative D call: TRBD2 (6 bases). Trimming removed 5 bases at V and 6 bases at J, with 10 bases between. The CDR3 has 13 residues. The germline CDR1 and CDR2 sequences are PRHDT and FYEKMQ (reference sequence). CDR3: CASSQLAPGELFF. DNA of the CDR3: TGTGCCAGCAGCCAACTAGCTCCCGGGGAGCTGTTTTTT. The full variable domain, in which reference TRBV13 and TRBJ2-2 provide the parts outside the CDR3, is AAGVIQSPRHLIKEKRETATLKCYPIPRHDTVYWYQQGPGQDPQFLISFYEKMQSDKGSIPDRFSAQQFSDYHSELNMSSLELGDSALYFCASSQLAPGELFFGEGSRLTVL.

A few counts support this clone. This chain links TRBV7-3 with TRBJ2-2; 8 positions match TRBD2. The V gene end was trimmed by 0 bases and the J gene end by 1 base; junction bases not matched to a gene: 1. Germline CDR1 is SGHTA and CDR2 is FQGTGA. This CDR3 comprises 16 residues. The CDR3 sequence: CASSLTAGGNTGELFF. The DNA of the CDR3 is TGTGCCAGCAGCTTAACGGCGGGGGGGAACACCGGGGAGCTGTTTTTT.

V and J are TRBV6-6 and TRBJ1-2; tentatively, D is TRBD1 (5 bases). V lost 0 bases, J lost 4 bases, and 12 bases lay in between. The germline CDR1 and CDR2 sequences are MNHNY and SVGAGI (reference sequence). This CDR3 has 15 residues. The CDR3 DNA is TGTGCCAGCAGTTACTCGATTGGGGCGGCCTATGGCTACACCTTC. Amino acids: CASSYSIGAAYGYTF.

The chain couples TRBV19 to TRBJ1-2; the D gene is possibly TRBD1 (6 bases). Germline-derived CDR1 and CDR2 are LNHDA and SQIVND (reference sequence). The CDR3 contains 14 residues. The V end lost 5 bases, the J end lost 4 bases, and 14 bases lay between the germline ends. CDR3 sequence: CASSPRDTFYGYTF. The CDR3 DNA follows: TGTGCCAGTAGTCCCCGGGACACCTTCTATGGCTACACCTTC.

The genes are TRBV6-6 and TRBJ2-5, with 12 bases identical to TRBD2. The CDR3 is made up of 16 amino acids. The V and J ends lost 6 bases and 6 bases, in that order; junction bases with no gene match: 11. Germline assignment: CDR1 MNHNY and CDR2 SVGAGI (reference sequence). The CDR3 DNA reads as TGTGCCAGCAGGGAACTCGGGACTAGCGGGTACCAGACCCAGTACTTC. Encoded protein: CASRELGTSGYQTQYF.

This clone was counted a few times. The rearrangement links TRBV7-2 to TRBJ1-1; TRBD1 might be the D (5 bases). The V gene lost 5 bases and the J gene lost 7 bases, with 20 bases spanning the gap. This CDR3 spans 15 amino acids. Germline V gives CDR1 SGHTA, CDR2 FQGNSA. In DNA, the CDR3 is TGTGCCAGCAGCATACTCCGGACACGCCAGGGTGAAGCTTTCTTT. Protein sequence: CASSILRTRQGEAFF. Full variable domain (outside the CDR3, taken from reference TRBV7-2 and TRBJ1-1): GAGVSQSPSNKVTEKGKDVELRCDPISGHTALYWYRQSLGQGLEFLIYFQGNSAPDKSGLPSDRFSAERTGGSVSTLTIQRTQQEDSAVYLCASSILRTRQGEAFFGQGTRLTVV.

The chain is built from TRBV6-6 and TRBJ2-5; D may be TRBD2 (6 bases). The end of the DNA aligns better with TRBJ2-7, so the J call may be wrong. CDR3 length: 15 amino acids. Germline lookup yields CDR1 MNHNY and CDR2 SVGAGI (reference sequence). CDR3 residues: CASSYSTGRSYEQYF. DNA for the CDR3: TGTGCCAGCAGTTACTCGACCGGGAGAAGCTACGAGCAGTACTTC.

This clone came up a few times. The chain employs TRBV27 and TRBJ2-1; D possibly corresponds to TRBD2 (5 bases). V was clipped by 6 bases and J by 0 bases, with 15 bases between them. CDR1 is MNHEY, CDR2 SMNVEV, per germline (reference sequence). The CDR3 covers 16 residues. The CDR3 reads CASSRPSTSSYNEQFF. Here the CDR3 DNA reads TGTGCCAGCAGCCGACCTTCCACTAGCTCCTACAATGAGCAGTTCTTC.

The chain is built from TRBV4-3 and TRBJ2-5, with a weak D call TRBD1 (6 bases). CDR1 is LGHNA, CDR2 YSLEER, per germline. Trimming removed 4 bases at V and 3 bases at J, with 12 bases between. The CDR3 has 14 residues. In nucleotides, the CDR3 is TGCGCCAGCAGCCCAACAGGGTACGAAGAGACCCAGTACTTC. It encodes CASSPTGYEETQYF.

This clone was detected once. V usage is TRBV4-3 and J usage is TRBJ2-3; 14 bases map to TRBD2. The CDR3 covers 15 residues. CDR1 is LGHNA and CDR2 is YSLEER in the germline V gene. V gave up 4 bases and J gave up 9 bases; unmatched junction bases: 6. The chain's CDR3 is CASSPTGLAGGTQYF. In DNA, the CDR3 is TGCGCCAGCAGCCCCACCGGACTAGCGGGGGGCACGCAGTATTTT.

The chain joins TRBV5-8 to TRBJ2-7, with D tentatively TRBD1 (5 bases). Germline CDR1 and CDR2: SGHTS and YDEGEE. This CDR3 has 15 amino acids. V lost 4 bases and J lost 1, with 15 bases in between. The DNA for the CDR3 is TGTGCCAGCAGCGTGCTGAGGACACCTTCCTACGAGCAGTACTTC. Encoded protein: CASSVLRTPSYEQYF.

This chain uses TRBV19 with TRBJ2-2; 12 bases are shared with TRBD1. This CDR3 region has 16 residues. Germline CDR1 reads LNHDA; CDR2 reads SQIVND (reference sequence). J was trimmed by 7 bases and V by 5 bases; bases with no gene match: 8. The CDR3 sequence is CASSPHGTGGNGELFF. CDR3 DNA sequence: TGTGCCAGTAGTCCCCACGGGACAGGGGGCAACGGGGAGCTGTTTTTT.

About this clone itself: Additional DNA sequences in this sample encode the identical CDR3. The rearrangement links TRBV4-2 to TRBJ2-7, with 8 bases fitting TRBD2. From germline, CDR1 is LGHNA and CDR2 YNFKEQ. The CDR3 length is 16 residues. With V trimmed by 1 base and J by 2 bases, 7 bases remained unmatched. As DNA, the CDR3 is TGTGCCAGCAGCCAAGGTCTACTAGCGGACCCCTACGAGCAGTACTTC. Translation gives CASSQGLLADPYEQYF.